This T cell receptor beta chain was recovered during a study of T cells in Graves' hyperthyroidism and ophthalmopathy. In the study overall: Peripheral blood was collected at initial diagnosis, before any treatment.

This CDR3 region has 17 residues. J lost 2 bases, V lost 4 bases, and 8 bases had no gene match. Looked up from germline, CDR1 is SGHVS and CDR2 is FNYEAQ. Study-wide results and limits: Researchers report that a 13 V-J model separated ophthalmopathy from stable hyperthyroidism.

Using RNA transcripts as the source, TCR beta CDR3 regions were amplified. First-round RT-PCR of the TCR CDR3 relied on the HTBI primer set. A single record per CDR3 protein comes from TCRdb applying MiXCR to the multiplex PCR reads. The sample records around 600,000 distinct CDR3 sequences, roughly 14% being singletons. Details on this clonotype: Its antigen is not known.

This sequence was found in a woman aged 45-60 years with Graves' ophthalmopathy. What was sequenced was blood. This sequence joins TRBV7-6 and TRBJ2-7; 13 bases line up with TRBD2. The CDR3 reads CASSSDPTSGRAYEQYF. The CDR3 region has the DNA TGTGCCAGCAGCTCCGATCCAACTAGCGGGAGGGCCTACGAGCAGTACTTC.